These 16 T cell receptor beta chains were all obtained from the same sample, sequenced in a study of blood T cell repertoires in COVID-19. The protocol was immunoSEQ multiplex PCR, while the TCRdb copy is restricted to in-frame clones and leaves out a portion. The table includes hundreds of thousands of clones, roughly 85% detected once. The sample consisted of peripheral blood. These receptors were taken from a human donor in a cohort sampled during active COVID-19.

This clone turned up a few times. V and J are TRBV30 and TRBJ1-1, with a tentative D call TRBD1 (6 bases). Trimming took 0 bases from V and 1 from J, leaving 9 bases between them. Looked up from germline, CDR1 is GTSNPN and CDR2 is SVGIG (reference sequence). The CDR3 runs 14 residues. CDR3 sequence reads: CAWSVVGGNTEAFF. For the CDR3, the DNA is TGTGCCTGGAGTGTCGTAGGGGGGAACACTGAAGCTTTCTTT.

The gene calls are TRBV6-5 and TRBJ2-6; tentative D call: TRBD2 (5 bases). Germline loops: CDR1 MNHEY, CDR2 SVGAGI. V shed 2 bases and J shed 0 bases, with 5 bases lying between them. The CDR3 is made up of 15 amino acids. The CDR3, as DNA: TGTGCCAGCAGTTACGGACTCTCTGGGGCCAACGTCCTGACTTTC. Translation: CASSYGLSGANVLTF.

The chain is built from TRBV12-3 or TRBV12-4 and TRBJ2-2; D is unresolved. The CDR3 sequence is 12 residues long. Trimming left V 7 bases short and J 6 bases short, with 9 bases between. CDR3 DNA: TGTGCCAGCACTTTTATTGCCGGGGAGCTGTTTTTT. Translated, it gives CASTFIAGELFF.

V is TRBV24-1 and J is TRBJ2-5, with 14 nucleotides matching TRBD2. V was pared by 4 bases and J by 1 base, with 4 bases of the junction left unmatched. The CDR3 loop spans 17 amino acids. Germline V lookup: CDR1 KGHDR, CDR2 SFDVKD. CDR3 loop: CATSDKGLAGVQETQYF. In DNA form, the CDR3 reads TGTGCCACCAGTGACAAGGGACTAGCGGGGGTCCAAGAGACCCAGTACTTC.

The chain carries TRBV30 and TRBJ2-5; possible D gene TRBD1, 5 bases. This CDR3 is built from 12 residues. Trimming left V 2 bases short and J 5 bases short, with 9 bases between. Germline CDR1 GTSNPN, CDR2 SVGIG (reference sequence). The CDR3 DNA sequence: TGTGCCTGGAGTTCCAGGGTTGAGACCCAGTACTTC. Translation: CAWSSRVETQYF.

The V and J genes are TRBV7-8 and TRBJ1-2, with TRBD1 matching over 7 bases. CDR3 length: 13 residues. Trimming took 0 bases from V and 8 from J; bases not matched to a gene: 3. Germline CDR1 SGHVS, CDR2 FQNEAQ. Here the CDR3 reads CASSLAGQKGYTF. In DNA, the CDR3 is TGTGCCAGCAGCTTAGCGGGACAGAAAGGCTACACCTTC.

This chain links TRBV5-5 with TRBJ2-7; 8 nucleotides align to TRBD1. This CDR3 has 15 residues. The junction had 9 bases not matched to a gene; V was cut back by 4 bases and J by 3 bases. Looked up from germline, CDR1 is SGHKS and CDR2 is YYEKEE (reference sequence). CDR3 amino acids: CASSPPRQGIYEQYF. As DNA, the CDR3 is TGTGCCAGCAGCCCCCCGCGACAGGGGATCTACGAGCAGTACTTC. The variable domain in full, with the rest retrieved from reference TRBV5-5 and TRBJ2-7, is DAGVTQSPTHLIKTRGQQVTLRCSPISGHKSVSWYQQVLGQGPQFIFQYYEKEERGRGNFPDRFSARQFPNYSSELNVNALLLGDSALYLCASSPPRQGIYEQYFGPGTRLTVT.

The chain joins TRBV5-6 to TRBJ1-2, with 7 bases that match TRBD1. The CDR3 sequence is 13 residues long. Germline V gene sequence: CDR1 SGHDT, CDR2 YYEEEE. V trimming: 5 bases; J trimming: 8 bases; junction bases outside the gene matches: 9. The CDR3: CASSIDRAKGYTF. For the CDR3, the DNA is TGTGCCAGCAGTATCGACAGGGCTAAAGGCTACACCTTC.

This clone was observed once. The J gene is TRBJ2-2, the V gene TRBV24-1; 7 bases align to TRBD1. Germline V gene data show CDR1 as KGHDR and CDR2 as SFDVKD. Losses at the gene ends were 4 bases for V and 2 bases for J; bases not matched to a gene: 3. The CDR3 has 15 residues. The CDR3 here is CATSEHRGNTGELFF. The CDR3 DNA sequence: TGTGCCACCAGTGAGCACAGGGGAAACACCGGGGAGCTGTTTTTT.

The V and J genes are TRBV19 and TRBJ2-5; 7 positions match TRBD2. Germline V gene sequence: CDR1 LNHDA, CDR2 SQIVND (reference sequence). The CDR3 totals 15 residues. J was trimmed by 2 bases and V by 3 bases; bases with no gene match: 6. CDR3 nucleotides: TGTGCCAGTAGTATCGGGGGGATAAAACAAGAGACCCAGTACTTC. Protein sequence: CASSIGGIKQETQYF.

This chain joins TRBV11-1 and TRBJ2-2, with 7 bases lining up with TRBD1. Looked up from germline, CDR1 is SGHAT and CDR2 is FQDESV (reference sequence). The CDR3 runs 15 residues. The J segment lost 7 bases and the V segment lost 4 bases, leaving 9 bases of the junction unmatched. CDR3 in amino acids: CASSSKDRVGGELFF. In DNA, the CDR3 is TGTGCCAGCAGCTCAAAAGACAGGGTGGGCGGGGAGCTGTTTTTT.

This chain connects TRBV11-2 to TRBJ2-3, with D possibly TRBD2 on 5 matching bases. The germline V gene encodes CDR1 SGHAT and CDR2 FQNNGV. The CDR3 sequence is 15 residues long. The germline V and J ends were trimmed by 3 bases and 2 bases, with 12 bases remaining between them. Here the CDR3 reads CASSFLRGLTDTQYF. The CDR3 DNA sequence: TGTGCCAGCAGCTTCCTACGGGGTCTCACAGATACGCAGTATTTT.

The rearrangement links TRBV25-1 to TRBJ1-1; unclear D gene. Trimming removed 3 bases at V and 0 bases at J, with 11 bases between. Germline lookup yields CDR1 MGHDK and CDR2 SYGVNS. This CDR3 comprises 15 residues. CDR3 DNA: TGTGCCAGCAGTGAGGGCGCAGAGTTGAACACTGAAGCTTTCTTT. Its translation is CASSEGAELNTEAFF.

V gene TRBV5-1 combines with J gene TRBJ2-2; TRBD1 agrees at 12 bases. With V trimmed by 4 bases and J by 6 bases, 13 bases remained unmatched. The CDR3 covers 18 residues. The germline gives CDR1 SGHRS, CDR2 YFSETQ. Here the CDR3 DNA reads TGCGCCAGCAGCGACGACTCCTCGGGACAGGGGGCCTCCGGGGAGCTGTTTTTT. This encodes CASSDDSSGQGASGELFF.

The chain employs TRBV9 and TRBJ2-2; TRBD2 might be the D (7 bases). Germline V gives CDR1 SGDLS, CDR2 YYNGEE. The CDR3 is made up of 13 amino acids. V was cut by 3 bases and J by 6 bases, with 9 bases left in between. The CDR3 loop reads CASSGGGPGELFF. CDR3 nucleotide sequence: TGTGCCAGCAGCGGGGGGGGCCCCGGGGAGCTGTTTTTT.

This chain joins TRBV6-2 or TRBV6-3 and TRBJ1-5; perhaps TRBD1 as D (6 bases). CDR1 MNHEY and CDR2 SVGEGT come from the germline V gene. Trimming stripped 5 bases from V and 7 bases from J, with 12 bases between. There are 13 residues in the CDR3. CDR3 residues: CASSDHRDQPQHF. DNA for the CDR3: TGTGCCAGCAGTGATCACAGGGACCAGCCCCAGCATTTT.